The 21 T cell receptor beta chains in this list originate from one sample, sequenced in a study of OX40 agonist ivuxolimab in advanced cancers. The table came from immunoSEQ multiplex PCR; TCRdb's copy has only in-frame clones and leaves some out. This table holds about 40,000 clones, 85% to 90% found once. The sequencing here drew on CD4+ or CD8+ T cells sorted from blood, taken in a trial of the OX40 agonist ivuxolimab. Receptor source: an adult with an advanced solid tumor such as melanoma, head and neck, liver or kidney cancer.

This clone was found once. V is TRBV29-1 and J is TRBJ2-1; TRBD2 might be the D (6 bases). The CDR3 covers 16 residues. The V gene lost 4 bases and the J gene lost 2 bases, with 18 bases spanning the gap. The V gene's germline CDR1 is SQVTM and CDR2 ANQGSEA. The CDR3 is CSVVGLATTTYNEQFF. The CDR3, as DNA: TGCAGCGTTGTAGGGCTAGCGACAACCACCTACAATGAGCAGTTCTTC.

The chain links TRBV19 to TRBJ1-5, with 7 bases lining up with TRBD1. Trimming took 3 bases from V and 6 from J; bases not matched to a gene: 14. The V gene's germline CDR1 is LNHDA and CDR2 SQIVND (reference sequence). The CDR3 is made up of 17 amino acids. CDR3 DNA sequence: TGTGCCAGTAGTATTTTCGATGCGTCAGGGGGAAGTCAGCCCCAGCATTTT. Protein product: CASSIFDASGGSQPQHF.

This clone has only one observation. The chain is built from TRBV11-2 and TRBJ2-1, with 12 bases lining up with TRBD2. The CDR3 sequence is 19 residues long. CDR1 is SGHAT and CDR2 is FQNNGV in the germline V gene. V trimming: 3 bases; J trimming: 6 bases; junction bases outside the gene matches: 15. The CDR3 region has the DNA TGTGCCAGCAGCTTTGGCAAAACTAGCGGGGGGTTATTTGTCAATGAGCAGTTCTTC. It yields the protein CASSFGKTSGGLFVNEQFF.

The rearrangement links TRBV7-9 to TRBJ1-2; no firm D call. The CDR3 runs 14 residues. V lost 1 base and J 4 bases, leaving 10 bases between the germline ends. Germline-derived CDR1 and CDR2 are SEHNR and FQNEAQ (reference sequence). The DNA for the CDR3 is TGTGCCAGCAGCTTAGATCCGGGTACCTATGGCTACACCTTC. This encodes CASSLDPGTYGYTF.

The rearrangement uses TRBV7-8 and TRBJ1-2; 10 bases fit TRBD1. V trimming: 5 bases; J trimming: 5 bases; junction bases outside the gene matches: 5. Germline V gives CDR1 SGHVS, CDR2 FQNEAQ. The CDR3 has 14 residues. The CDR3 protein is CASSLGQGDYGYTF. CDR3 nucleotides: TGTGCCAGCAGCCTAGGACAGGGGGATTATGGCTACACCTTC.

V and J are TRBV29-1 and TRBJ2-1; possibly TRBD2 for D (6 bases). Germline values: CDR1 SQVTM, CDR2 ANQGSEA. V lost 3 bases and J 4 bases, leaving 19 bases between the germline ends. The CDR3 is 16 residues long. CDR3 sequence (DNA): TGCAGCGTTGACCTGGCCTGGACTATGCAGTACAATGAGCAGTTCTTC. Its protein product is CSVDLAWTMQYNEQFF.

CDR3 sequence: CASSQDTGWETQYF. In DNA form, the CDR3 reads TGCGCCAGCAGCCAAGATACCGGTTGGGAGACCCAGTACTTC. This chain connects TRBV4-1 to TRBJ2-5; D gene unclear. CDR3 length: 14 amino acids. Germline V gene data show CDR1 as MGHRA and CDR2 as YSYEKL. Trimming removed 0 bases from V and 5 bases from J, with 10 bases in between.

The CDR3 DNA reads TGTGCCAGCAGCCAACCCCTAGCGGGGGTGAACACCGGGGAGCTGTTTTTT. Residues: CASSQPLAGVNTGELFF. The chain recombines TRBV7-9 with TRBJ2-2; 10 bases match TRBD2. The germline CDR1 and CDR2 sequences are SEHNR and FQNEAQ (reference sequence). This CDR3 has 17 residues. Germline trimming cut 5 bases from V and 1 base from J; bases unmatched to any gene: 7.

This sequence joins TRBV7-8 and TRBJ1-1; D gene uncertain. The CDR3 sequence is 13 residues long. Per the germline V gene, CDR1 is SGHVS and CDR2 is FQNEAQ. Trimming removed 2 bases at V and 3 bases at J, with 7 bases between. CDR3 DNA sequence: TGTGCCAGCAGCTTAATTGGATACACTGAAGCTTTCTTT. It encodes CASSLIGYTEAFF. Complete variable domain (other parts from reference TRBV7-8 and TRBJ1-1): GAGVSQSPRYKVAKRGQDVALRCDPISGHVSLFWYQQALGQGPEFLTYFQNEAQLDKSGLPSDRFFAERPEGSVSTLKIQRTQQEDSAVYLCASSLIGYTEAFFGQGTRLTVV.

Here the CDR3 reads CASTTGGRNTGELFF. CDR3 DNA: TGTGCCAGCACAACAGGAGGACGGAACACCGGGGAGCTGTTTTTT. The chain has TRBV27 and TRBJ2-2, with D perhaps given as TRBD1 or TRBD2 (5 bases each). V was clipped by 7 bases and J by 1 base, with 13 bases between them. Germline V gene sequence: CDR1 MNHEY, CDR2 SMNVEV (reference sequence). The CDR3 covers 15 residues.

For the CDR3, the DNA is TGTGCCAGCAGCTTCGGACAGGGGTCCAATCAGCCCCAGCATTTT. Encoded protein: CASSFGQGSNQPQHF. The J gene is TRBJ1-5, the V gene TRBV7-2, with TRBD1 identical over 9 bases. The CDR3 is 15 amino acids. Trimming removed 3 bases from V and 3 bases from J; junction bases left unmatched: 3. Germline V gives CDR1 SGHTA, CDR2 FQGNSA.

The chain couples TRBV13 to TRBJ2-7; 11 bases align to TRBD1. CDR1 and CDR2 (germline): PRHDT, FYEKMQ (reference sequence). CDR3 length: 17 amino acids. The trim removed 4 bases at V and 0 bases at J, leaving 8 bases unmatched. DNA for the CDR3: TGTGCCAGCAGCTCCCGGACAGGGGGCTTCAGCTCCTACGAGCAGTACTTC. This codes for CASSSRTGGFSSYEQYF. Variable domain in full (rest from reference TRBV13 and TRBJ2-7): AAGVIQSPRHLIKEKRETATLKCYPIPRHDTVYWYQQGPGQDPQFLISFYEKMQSDKGSIPDRFSAQQFSDYHSELNMSSLELGDSALYFCASSSRTGGFSSYEQYFGPGTRLTVT.

V and J are TRBV6-5 and TRBJ2-1; the D gene is possibly TRBD1 (6 bases). Trimming took 2 bases from V and 2 from J, leaving 10 bases between them. CDR3 length equals 15 residues. Germline V CDR1 and CDR2: MNHEY, SVGAGI. The CDR3 nucleotides are TGTGCCAGCAGTTACGGTGGGGACACCTACAATGAGCAGTTCTTC. Translating gives CASSYGGDTYNEQFF.

The chain joins TRBV18 to TRBJ1-4, with 9 bases that match TRBD1. Germline CDR1 and CDR2: KGHSH and LQKENI. The CDR3 is 17 residues long. V shed 6 bases, J shed 5 bases, and the junction held 13 bases outside the gene matches. CDR3 region: CASSHRDRVNGNEKLFF. The CDR3 DNA sequence: TGTGCCAGCTCCCACCGGGACAGGGTTAACGGAAATGAAAAACTGTTTTTT.

V is TRBV7-9 and J is TRBJ1-5; TRBD1 agrees at 8 bases. J gave up 3 bases and V 5 bases, and 3 bases lay outside the gene matches. In germline, CDR1 is SEHNR, CDR2 FQNEAQ (reference sequence). The CDR3 is made up of 14 amino acids. The chain's CDR3 is CASSRTGNNQPQHF. CDR3 sequence (DNA): TGTGCCAGCAGCCGGACAGGGAACAATCAGCCCCAGCATTTT.

As DNA, the CDR3 is TGTGCCAGCAGTGTTTACCTGAACACTGAAGCTTTCTTT. It codes for CASSVYLNTEAFF. This chain uses TRBV27 with TRBJ1-1, with unresolved D. The V and J ends lost 5 bases and 0 bases respectively, with 7 bases between them. Germline V CDR1 and CDR2: MNHEY, SMNVEV (reference sequence). The CDR3 is 13 residues long.

Concerning this clone itself: At one end, the junction sequence differs from germline, possibly due to a read error. The rearrangement uses TRBV7-7 and TRBJ2-3; D is unresolved. CDR3 length equals 12 residues. Looked up from germline, CDR1 is SSHAT and CDR2 is FNYEAQ (reference sequence). The CDR3 DNA reads as TGTGCTAGCAGCAGCTCTGGAGATACGCAGTATTTT. It specifies CASSSSGDTQYF.

The chain carries TRBV14 and TRBJ2-7, with D uncertain. Trimming took off 4 bases at V and 1 base at J, with 2 bases between the two ends. Germline loops: CDR1 SGHDN, CDR2 FVKESK. The CDR3 loop spans 11 amino acids. The CDR3 bases are TGTGCCAGCAGCCTTTCCTACGAGCAGTACTTC. Its protein is CASSLSYEQYF.

The genes are TRBV6-1 and TRBJ1-2; D gene unclear. The CDR3 covers 15 residues. V lost 5 bases to trimming and J lost 5 bases, with 18 bases between them. The germline gives CDR1 MNHNS, CDR2 SASEGT. The CDR3 here is CASSSSRAIGYGYTF. The CDR3 coding sequence is TGTGCCAGCAGTTCCAGTAGGGCGATCGGATATGGCTACACCTTC.

The chain employs TRBV18 and TRBJ2-7; no clear D gene. The germline V gene encodes CDR1 KGHSH and CDR2 LQKENI. The CDR3 is 14 residues long. V shed 2 bases and J shed 3 bases, with 11 bases lying between them. DNA of the CDR3: TGTGCCAGCTCACCAGTGAGTCAAGGCTACGAGCAGTACTTC. Protein: CASSPVSQGYEQYF.

This rearrangement joins TRBV19 to TRBJ2-3; D is undetermined. The CDR3 has 15 residues. The germline V gene encodes CDR1 LNHDA and CDR2 SQIVND (reference sequence). V lost 3 bases, J lost 4 bases, and 14 bases lay in between. CDR3 in amino acids: CASSIAYLSPDTQYF. CDR3 nucleotide sequence: TGTGCCAGTAGTATCGCCTACTTGAGCCCAGATACGCAGTATTTT.